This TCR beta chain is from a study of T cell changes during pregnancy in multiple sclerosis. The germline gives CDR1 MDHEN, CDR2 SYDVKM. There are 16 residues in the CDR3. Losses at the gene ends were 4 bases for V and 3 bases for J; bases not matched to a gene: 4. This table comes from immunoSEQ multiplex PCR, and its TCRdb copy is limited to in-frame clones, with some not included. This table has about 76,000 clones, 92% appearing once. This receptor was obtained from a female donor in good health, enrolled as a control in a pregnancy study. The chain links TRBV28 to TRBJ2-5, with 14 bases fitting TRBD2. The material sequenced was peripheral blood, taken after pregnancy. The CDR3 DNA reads TGTGCCAGCAGTTATTTGGGACTAGCGGGGGAAGAGACCCAGTACTTC. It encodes CASSYLGLAGEETQYF.